This TCR beta chain came from a study of shared clonotypes between healthy human individuals. Looking at the study overall: A donor's plate count was three for CD4 naive and three for CD4 memory; CD8 naive had two and CD8 memory one. Notes on the study in general: Clonotypes shared by all four sorted-subset donors had higher generation probabilities than non-shared clonotypes.

CD45RO-negative, CCR7-positively selected cells formed the naive CD8 fraction, excluding terminally differentiated effector memory CD45RA+ cells. The study enrolled healthy HIV-negative adults without recent acute infections or vaccinations as donors. In the original processing: ImmunoSEQ yielded junction-only sequences lacking quality scores, so filtering differed. Sequencing used immunoSEQ multiplex PCR; TCRdb keeps in-frame clones, though not all of them. V and J calls and clone size are copied from that table; D and trimming were computed from the DNA. In the table there are 1.5 million to 2.5 million clones, around 96% of which are singletons. This clone was counted a single time. Its antigen is not known. The CDR3 totals 13 residues. Germline V CDR1 and CDR2: SQVTM, ANQGSEA. V shed 4 bases, J shed 6 bases, and the junction held 9 bases outside the gene matches.

What was sequenced was naive CD8+ T cells sorted from blood. The source is a man between 18 and 29 years old in good health. This sequence joins TRBV29-1 and TRBJ2-7; 7 bases agree with TRBD2. The CDR3 DNA is TGCAGCGTTGTAAGCGGGATGAGGGGCGAGCAGTACTTC. This encodes CSVVSGMRGEQYF.